The text below deals with one T cell receptor beta chain. The record originates from a study of blood T cell repertoires in COVID-19. Some clones are missing from TCRdb's copy, which holds only in-frame ones; the method was immunoSEQ multiplex PCR. The table lists about 190,000 clones, 75% to 90% of them singletons, with approximately 6.7% in the top ten. The CDR3 loop spans 10 amino acids. CDR1 is GTSNPN, CDR2 SVGIG, per germline (reference sequence). Trimming took off 5 bases at V and 9 bases at J, with 11 bases between the two ends. V is TRBV30 and J is TRBJ2-7, with a weak D call TRBD2 (6 bases). The source is a man aged 35-49 years with acute or convalescent COVID-19. Sequenced sample: peripheral blood. The CDR3 DNA reads TGTGCCTGGTCGGAGGGTGTGCAGTACTTC. It encodes CAWSEGVQYF.